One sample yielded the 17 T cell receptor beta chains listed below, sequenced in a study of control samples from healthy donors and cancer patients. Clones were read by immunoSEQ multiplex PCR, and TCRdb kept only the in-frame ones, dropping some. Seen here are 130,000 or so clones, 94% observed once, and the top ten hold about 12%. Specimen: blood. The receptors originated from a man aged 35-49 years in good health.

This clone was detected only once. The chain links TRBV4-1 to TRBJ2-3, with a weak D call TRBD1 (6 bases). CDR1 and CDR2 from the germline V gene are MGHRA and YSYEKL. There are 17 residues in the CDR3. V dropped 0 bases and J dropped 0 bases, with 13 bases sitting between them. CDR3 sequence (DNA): TGCGCCAGCAGCCAAGAGCCTACAGGGTCTAGCACAGATACGCAGTATTTT. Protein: CASSQEPTGSSTDTQYF.

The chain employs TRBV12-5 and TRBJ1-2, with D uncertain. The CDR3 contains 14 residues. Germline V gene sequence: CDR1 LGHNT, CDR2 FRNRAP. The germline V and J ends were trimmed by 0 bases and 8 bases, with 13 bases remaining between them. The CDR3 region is CASGLVKGIGGYTF. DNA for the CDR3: TGTGCTAGTGGTTTGGTAAAAGGTATAGGGGGCTACACCTTC.

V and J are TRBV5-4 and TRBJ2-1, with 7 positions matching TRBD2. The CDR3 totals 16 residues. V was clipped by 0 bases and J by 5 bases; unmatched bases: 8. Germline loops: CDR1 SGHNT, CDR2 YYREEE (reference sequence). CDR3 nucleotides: TGTGCCAGCAGCTTGGAGGGCGGGGGACTAAACAATGAGCAGTTCTTC. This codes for CASSLEGGGLNNEQFF.

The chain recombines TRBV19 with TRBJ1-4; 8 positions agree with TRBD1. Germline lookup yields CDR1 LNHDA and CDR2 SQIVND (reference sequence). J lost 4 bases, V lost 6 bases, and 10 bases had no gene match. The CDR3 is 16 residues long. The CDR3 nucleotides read TGTGCCAGTAGAAGCATGTTCGGGACAGGTAATGAAAAACTGTTTTTT. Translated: CASRSMFGTGNEKLFF.

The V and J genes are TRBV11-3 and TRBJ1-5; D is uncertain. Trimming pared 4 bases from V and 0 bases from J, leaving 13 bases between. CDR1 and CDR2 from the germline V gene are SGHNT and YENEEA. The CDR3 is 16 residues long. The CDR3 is CASSSRTDYSNQPQHF. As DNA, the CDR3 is TGTGCCAGCAGCTCACGGACGGATTATAGCAATCAGCCCCAGCATTTT. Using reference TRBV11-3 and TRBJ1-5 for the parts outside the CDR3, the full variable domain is EAGVVQSPRYKIIEKKQPVAFWCNPISGHNTLYWYLQNLGQGPELLIRYENEEAVDDSQLPKDRFSAERLKGVDSTLKIQPAELGDSAVYLCASSSRTDYSNQPQHFGDGTRLSIL.

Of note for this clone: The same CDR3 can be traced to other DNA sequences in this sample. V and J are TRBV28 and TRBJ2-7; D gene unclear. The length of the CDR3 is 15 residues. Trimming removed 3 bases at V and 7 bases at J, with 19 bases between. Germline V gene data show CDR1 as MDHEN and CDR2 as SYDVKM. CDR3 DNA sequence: TGTGCCAGCAGTTTGGTTACAAAAGAGATCTATGAGCAGTACTTC. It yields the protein CASSLVTKEIYEQYF.

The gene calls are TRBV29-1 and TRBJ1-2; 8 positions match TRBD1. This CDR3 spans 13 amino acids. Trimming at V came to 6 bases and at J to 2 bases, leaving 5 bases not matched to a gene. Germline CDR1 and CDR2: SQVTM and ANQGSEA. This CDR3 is CSVEGQENYGYTF. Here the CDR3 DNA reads TGCAGCGTGGAGGGACAGGAGAACTATGGCTACACCTTC. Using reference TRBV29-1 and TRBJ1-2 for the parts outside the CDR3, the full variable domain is SAVISQKPSRDICQRGTSLTIQCQVDSQVTMMFWYRQQPGQSLTLIATANQGSEATYESGFVIDKFPISRPNLTFSTLTVSNMSPEDSSIYLCSVEGQENYGYTFGSGTRLTVV.

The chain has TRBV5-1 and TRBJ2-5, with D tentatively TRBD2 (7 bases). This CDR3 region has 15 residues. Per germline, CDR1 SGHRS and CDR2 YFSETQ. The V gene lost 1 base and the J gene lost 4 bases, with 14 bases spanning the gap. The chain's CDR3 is CASSLLQGGGETQYF. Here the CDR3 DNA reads TGCGCCAGCAGCTTGTTACAGGGAGGGGGAGAGACCCAGTACTTC.

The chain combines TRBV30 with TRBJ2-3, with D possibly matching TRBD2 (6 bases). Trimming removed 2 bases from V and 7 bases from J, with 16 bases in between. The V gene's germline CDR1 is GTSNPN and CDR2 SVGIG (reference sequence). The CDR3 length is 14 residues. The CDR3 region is CAWSFVGRRNTQYF. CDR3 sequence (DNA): TGTGCCTGGAGTTTTGTCGGGAGAAGAAATACGCAGTATTTT.

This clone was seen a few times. CDR3 residues: CASREQGAAYNSPLHF. CDR3 in DNA: TGTGCCAGCAGGGAACAGGGGGCAGCCTATAATTCACCCCTCCACTTT. The V and J genes are TRBV2 and TRBJ1-6, with TRBD1 matching over 9 bases. The CDR3 sequence is 16 residues long. Looked up from germline, CDR1 is SNHLY and CDR2 is FYNNEI. Trimming cost V 6 bases and J 2 bases; bases outside gene matches: 5.

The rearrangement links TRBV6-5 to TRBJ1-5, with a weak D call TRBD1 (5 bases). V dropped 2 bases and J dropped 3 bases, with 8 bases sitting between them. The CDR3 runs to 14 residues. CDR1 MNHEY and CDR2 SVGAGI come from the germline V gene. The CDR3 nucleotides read TGTGCCAGCAGTTACGCAGGGCTCAATCAGCCCCAGCATTTT. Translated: CASSYAGLNQPQHF.

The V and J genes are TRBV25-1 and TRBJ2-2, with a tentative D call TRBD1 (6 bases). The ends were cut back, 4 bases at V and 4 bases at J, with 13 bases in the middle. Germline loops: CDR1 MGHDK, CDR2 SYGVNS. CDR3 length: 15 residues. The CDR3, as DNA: TGTGCCAGCAGTGGACAGGTCGGGGCCACCGGGGAGCTGTTTTTT. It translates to CASSGQVGATGELFF.

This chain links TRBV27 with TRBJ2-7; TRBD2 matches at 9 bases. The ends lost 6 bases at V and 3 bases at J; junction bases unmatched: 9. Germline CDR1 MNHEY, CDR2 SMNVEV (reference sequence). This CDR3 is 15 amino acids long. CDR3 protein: CASSRGTSQSYEQYF. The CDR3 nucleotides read TGTGCCAGCAGCCGCGGGACTAGCCAAAGCTACGAGCAGTACTTC.

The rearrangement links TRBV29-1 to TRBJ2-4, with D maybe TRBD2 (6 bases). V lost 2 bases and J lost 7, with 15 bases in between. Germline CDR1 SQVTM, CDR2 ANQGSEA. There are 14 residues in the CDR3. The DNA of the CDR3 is TGCAGCGTTGAAACCGGGGCTGGGGGGAACATTCAGTACTTC. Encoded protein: CSVETGAGGNIQYF.

The CDR3 DNA reads TGTGCCACCAGCAGGGGGACAGGCCTCAATCAGCCCCAGCATTTT. It codes for CATSRGTGLNQPQHF. This sequence joins TRBV15 and TRBJ1-5; TRBD1 agrees at 8 bases. Germline trimming cut 3 bases from V and 3 bases from J; bases unmatched to any gene: 4. Germline loops: CDR1 LNHNV, CDR2 YYDKDF (reference sequence). CDR3 length equals 15 residues. Combining the CDR3 with reference TRBV15 and TRBJ1-5 gives the whole variable domain DAMVIQNPRYQVTQFGKPVTLSCSQTLNHNVMYWYQQKSSQAPKLLFHYYDKDFNNEADTPDNFQSRRPNTSFCFLDIRSPGLGDTAMYLCATSRGTGLNQPQHFGDGTRLSIL.

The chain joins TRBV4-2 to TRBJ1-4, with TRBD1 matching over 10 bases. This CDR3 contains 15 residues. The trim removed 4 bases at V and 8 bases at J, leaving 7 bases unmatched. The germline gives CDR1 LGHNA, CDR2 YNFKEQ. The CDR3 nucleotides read TGTGCCAGCAGCCGGGACAGGGGATCACAGGAAAAACTGTTTTTT. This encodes CASSRDRGSQEKLFF.

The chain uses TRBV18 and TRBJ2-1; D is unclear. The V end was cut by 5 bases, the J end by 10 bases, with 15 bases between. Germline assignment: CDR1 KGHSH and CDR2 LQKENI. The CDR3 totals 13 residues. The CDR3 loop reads CASSTLSSREQFF. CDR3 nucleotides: TGTGCCAGCTCAACGCTCTCTAGTAGGGAGCAGTTCTTC.